The 28 T cell receptor beta chains given below trace back to one sample, sequenced in a study of CD8 T cells in Susac syndrome. The authors reverse transcribed roughly 0.5 to 1 ug RNA with random hexamers. TCRdb re-analysed the immunoSEQ multiplex PCR reads in MiXCR, keeping a single row per CDR3 protein. The table lists some 260,000 distinct CDR3 sequences, approximately 92% of them singletons. Sequencing was carried out using CD4+ T cells from PBMCs. Receptor source: a human donor with multiple sclerosis.

This chain connects TRBV25-1 to TRBJ1-5; unclear D gene. The CDR3 has 12 amino acids. V lost 4 bases and J 6 bases, leaving 7 bases between the germline ends. Germline CDR1 reads MGHDK; CDR2 reads SYGVNS. For the CDR3, the DNA is TGTGCCAGCAGTGTAGGTGGTCAGCCCCAGCATTTT. Its protein is CASSVGGQPQHF.

The V and J genes are TRBV5-8 and TRBJ2-7, with D maybe TRBD1 (7 bases). The CDR3 has 17 amino acids. Trimming left V 0 bases short and J 2 bases short, with 18 bases between. Per the germline V gene, CDR1 is SGHTS and CDR2 is YDEGEE. The CDR3 reads CASSLVFGGDRAYEQYF. The DNA for the CDR3 is TGTGCCAGCAGCTTGGTTTTCGGGGGCGACAGGGCCTACGAGCAGTACTTC. Drawing the rest from reference TRBV5-8 and TRBJ2-7, the complete variable domain is EAGVTQSPTHLIKTRGQQATLRCSPISGHTSVYWYQQALGLGLQFLLWYDEGEERNRGNFPPRFSGRQFPNYSSELNVNALELEDSALYLCASSLVFGGDRAYEQYFGPGTRLTVT.

J is TRBJ1-2 and V is TRBV30; 12 bases match TRBD1. Trimming cost V 3 bases and J 6 bases; bases outside gene matches: 5. The CDR3 has 14 amino acids. From germline, CDR1 is GTSNPN and CDR2 SVGIG (reference sequence). The CDR3 here is CAWSGTGGAHGYTF. DNA of the CDR3: TGTGCCTGGAGCGGGACAGGGGGCGCACATGGCTACACCTTC.

This clonotype was seen a handful of times. The V gene is TRBV10-1, the J gene TRBJ1-1; tentative D call: TRBD1 (6 bases). Germline assignment: CDR1 WNHNN and CDR2 SYGVQD (reference sequence). Trimming left V 6 bases short and J 0 bases short, with 8 bases between. This CDR3 has 13 residues. CDR3 DNA: TGCGCCAGCAGGGACAGCATGAACACTGAAGCTTTCTTT. Amino acids: CASRDSMNTEAFF.

This chain joins TRBV18 and TRBJ2-2; the D is unclear. V was cut by 0 bases and J by 4 bases, with 12 bases left in between. The CDR3 loop spans 16 amino acids. CDR1 is KGHSH and CDR2 is LQKENI in the germline V gene. CDR3 DNA sequence: TGTGCCAGCTCACCACCCCTTAGGGTGGGCACCGGGGAGCTGTTTTTT. It specifies CASSPPLRVGTGELFF.

The chain joins TRBV4-1 to TRBJ2-1; 11 nucleotides match TRBD2. V gave up 2 bases and J gave up 6 bases; unmatched junction bases: 6. This CDR3 spans 16 amino acids. Germline V gene lookup returns CDR1 MGHRA and CDR2 YSYEKL. CDR3 region: CASSQPTSGGGNEQFF. The CDR3 bases are TGCGCCAGCAGCCAACCTACTAGCGGGGGCGGCAATGAGCAGTTCTTC.

The chain combines TRBV29-1 with TRBJ1-5, with 8 bases that match TRBD1. Looked up from germline, CDR1 is SQVTM and CDR2 is ANQGSEA. The CDR3 runs to 14 residues. Trimming removed 4 bases from V and 5 bases from J; junction bases left unmatched: 7. CDR3 nucleotides: TGCAGCGTTGGTCCAGGGGGCGACGATCAGCCCCAGCATTTT. Translated: CSVGPGGDDQPQHF.

This sequence joins TRBV18 and TRBJ1-1; a weak D match, TRBD1 (6 bases). CDR1 is KGHSH, CDR2 LQKENI, per germline. This CDR3 region has 15 residues. Trimming left V 0 bases short and J 1 base short, with 9 bases between. CDR3 in amino acids: CASSPPGQPNTEAFF. Written as DNA, the CDR3 is TGTGCCAGCTCACCACCTGGACAGCCGAACACTGAAGCTTTCTTT.

The rearrangement joins TRBV7-2 to TRBJ2-4; D is possibly TRBD1 or TRBD2 (5 bases each). In germline, CDR1 is SGHTA, CDR2 FQGNSA. The CDR3 length is 14 residues. V was clipped by 1 base and J by 8 bases, with 12 bases between them. The CDR3 loop reads CASSLDRGRDIQYF. The CDR3 DNA sequence: TGTGCCAGCAGCTTAGACCGGGGCCGAGACATTCAGTACTTC.

The chain uses TRBV4-1 and TRBJ2-2; D gene ambiguous. V lost 0 bases and J 6 bases, leaving 11 bases between the germline ends. Germline CDR1 is MGHRA and CDR2 is YSYEKL. This CDR3 has 15 residues. The CDR3: CASSQDIVGSGELFF. CDR3 nucleotides: TGCGCCAGCAGCCAAGATATTGTGGGGTCCGGGGAGCTGTTTTTT.

This clonotype was seen a single time. V usage is TRBV11-2 and J usage is TRBJ2-4; D not resolved. The germline CDR1 and CDR2 sequences are SGHAT and FQNNGV. The CDR3 is 13 residues long. The V end lost 1 base, the J end lost 4 bases, and 5 bases lay between the germline ends. The CDR3 DNA follows: TGTGCCAGCAGCTTAGGGGGTAAAAACATTCAGTACTTC. This codes for CASSLGGKNIQYF.

V gene TRBV28 combines with J gene TRBJ1-5; a possible D gene is TRBD1 (5 bases). V shed 5 bases and J shed 14 bases, with 19 bases lying between them. CDR1 MDHEN and CDR2 SYDVKM come from the germline V gene. The CDR3 loop spans 13 amino acids. The CDR3 DNA sequence: TGTGCCAGCAGTCCCACAGGACCGTCACTAGAGCATTTT. Amino acids: CASSPTGPSLEHF.

The chain couples TRBV5-1 to TRBJ2-2; 14 bases map to TRBD2. Germline-derived CDR1 and CDR2 are SGHRS and YFSETQ. The V gene end was trimmed by 4 bases and the J gene end by 5 bases; junction bases not matched to a gene: 4. This CDR3 comprises 16 residues. For the CDR3, the DNA is TGCGCCAGCAGCCGTGGACTAGCGGGAGGTACCGGGGAGCTGTTTTTT. Encoded protein: CASSRGLAGGTGELFF.

This chain connects TRBV29-1 to TRBJ1-1; D is ambiguous. This CDR3 has 13 residues. Trimming left V 5 bases short and J 3 bases short, with 13 bases between. The germline gives CDR1 SQVTM, CDR2 ANQGSEA. CDR3 residues: CSVQKDPDTEAFF. The CDR3 coding sequence is TGCAGCGTTCAGAAGGACCCGGACACTGAAGCTTTCTTT.

The chain uses TRBV30 and TRBJ2-1; no firm D call. In germline, CDR1 is GTSNPN, CDR2 SVGIG (reference sequence). CDR3 length: 14 amino acids. V gave up 5 bases and J gave up 0 bases, with 11 bases separating them. This chain's CDR3 is CAWGQESSYNEQFF. In DNA, the CDR3 is TGTGCCTGGGGCCAGGAGAGCTCCTACAATGAGCAGTTCTTC.

J is TRBJ1-5 and V is TRBV9, with D hard to call. The CDR3 extends over 15 amino acids. Germline V gene lookup returns CDR1 SGDLS and CDR2 YYNGEE. Deletions cut 1 base from V and 0 bases from J, with 8 bases between. CDR3 residues: CASSVLGDSNQPQHF. CDR3 in DNA: TGTGCCAGCAGCGTACTCGGGGATAGCAATCAGCCCCAGCATTTT.

The genes are TRBV7-2 and TRBJ2-5, with TRBD1 matching 7 bases. The CDR3 is 13 amino acids. From germline, CDR1 is SGHTA and CDR2 FQGNSA. The V gene end was trimmed by 4 bases and the J gene end by 7 bases; junction bases not matched to a gene: 6. The CDR3 nucleotides are TGTGCCAGCAGCTCATACAGGGGTATGACCCAGTACTTC. This sequence encodes CASSSYRGMTQYF. Combining the CDR3 with reference TRBV7-2 and TRBJ2-5 gives the whole variable domain GAGVSQSPSNKVTEKGKDVELRCDPISGHTALYWYRQSLGQGLEFLIYFQGNSAPDKSGLPSDRFSAERTGGSVSTLTIQRTQQEDSAVYLCASSSYRGMTQYFGPGTRLLVL.

The genes are TRBV4-2 and TRBJ2-2; D possibly uses TRBD1 or TRBD2 (5 bases each). This CDR3 comprises 18 residues. V lost 4 bases, J lost 0 bases, and 18 bases lay in between. Germline V gene sequence: CDR1 LGHNA, CDR2 YNFKEQ. CDR3 bases: TGTGCCAGCAGCCGCAAGGGGAGCCAGGCTTCGAACACCGGGGAGCTGTTTTTT. Translated, it gives CASSRKGSQASNTGELFF.

The rearrangement joins TRBV15 to TRBJ2-3, with D tentatively TRBD2 (6 bases). Trimming stripped 0 bases from V and 5 bases from J, with 15 bases between. This CDR3 region has 16 residues. Per the germline V gene, CDR1 is LNHNV and CDR2 is YYDKDF (reference sequence). CDR3 bases: TGTGCCACCAGCAGAGATTGGGCTAGCGTTGGAGATACGCAGTATTTT. Translation gives CATSRDWASVGDTQYF.

This clonotype came up once. The J gene is TRBJ1-2, the V gene TRBV7-2; D uncertain. Germline V gene data show CDR1 as SGHTA and CDR2 as FQGNSA. V dropped 1 base and J dropped 0 bases, with 9 bases sitting between them. The CDR3 sequence is 15 residues long. CDR3 bases: TGTGCCAGCAGCTTAGAGGGCAGTACTAACTATGGCTACACCTTC. Its protein product is CASSLEGSTNYGYTF.

The chain uses TRBV7-2 and TRBJ2-1; 12 positions agree with TRBD1. Germline loops: CDR1 SGHTA, CDR2 FQGNSA. The CDR3 sequence is 18 residues long. V was pared by 4 bases and J by 7 bases, with 14 bases of the junction left unmatched. In nucleotides, the CDR3 is TGTGCCAGCAGCTCCCGAGTGATCTGGGACAGGGGGCTAAATGAGCAGTTCTTC. Its translation is CASSSRVIWDRGLNEQFF.

The chain uses TRBV29-1 and TRBJ2-1; a weak D match, TRBD2 (5 bases). CDR1 is SQVTM and CDR2 is ANQGSEA in the germline V gene. CDR3 length: 12 amino acids. The ends were cut back, 3 bases at V and 7 bases at J, with 10 bases in the middle. CDR3 in DNA: TGCAGCGTTGAGATATCGGGAAATGAGCAGTTCTTC. Translated, it gives CSVEISGNEQFF.

The J gene is TRBJ2-1, the V gene TRBV4-1; TRBD1 aligns across 10 bases. V dropped 4 bases and J dropped 5; count of bases not matched to a gene: 5. Germline lookup yields CDR1 MGHRA and CDR2 YSYEKL. The CDR3 sequence is 15 residues long. Written as DNA, the CDR3 is TGCGCCAGCAGCCTACCGGGACAGGGGCACAATGAGCAGTTCTTC. Translated: CASSLPGQGHNEQFF.

The chain links TRBV7-9 to TRBJ2-1, with D possibly being TRBD2 (5 bases). The V gene lost 4 bases and the J gene lost 15 bases, with 16 bases spanning the gap. CDR1 is SEHNR, CDR2 FQNEAQ, per germline (reference sequence). This CDR3 region has 12 residues. The CDR3 loop reads CASSSTSGRTFF. CDR3 DNA sequence: TGTGCCAGCAGCTCGACGAGCGGCCGCACGTTCTTC.

The chain has TRBV7-2 and TRBJ1-4, with TRBD1 as a possible D gene (6 bases). V shed 5 bases and J shed 7 bases, with 17 bases lying between them. The CDR3 has 15 amino acids. The V gene's germline CDR1 is SGHTA and CDR2 FQGNSA. The CDR3 region has the DNA TGTGCCAGCAGCCCTCAACAGGGTTTGGGTGAAAAACTGTTTTTT. Protein: CASSPQQGLGEKLFF. Together with reference TRBV7-2 and TRBJ1-4, the CDR3 gives the full variable domain: GAGVSQSPSNKVTEKGKDVELRCDPISGHTALYWYRQSLGQGLEFLIYFQGNSAPDKSGLPSDRFSAERTGGSVSTLTIQRTQQEDSAVYLCASSPQQGLGEKLFFGSGTQLSVL.

J is TRBJ2-5 and V is TRBV20-1, with 7 nucleotides matching TRBD2. CDR1 and CDR2 from the germline V gene are DFQATT and SNEGSKA (reference sequence). V trimming: 5 bases; J trimming: 2 bases; junction bases outside the gene matches: 8. The CDR3 contains 14 residues. CDR3 DNA: TGCAGTGCTGAACTAGCGCTCCATCAAGAGACCCAGTACTTC. Amino acid sequence: CSAELALHQETQYF.

V is TRBV5-6 and J is TRBJ2-1; D is uncertain. Germline loops: CDR1 SGHDT, CDR2 YYEEEE. The CDR3 spans 16 residues. Trimming stripped 3 bases from V and 5 bases from J, with 18 bases between. CDR3 region: CASSSVTRTGNNEQFF. The DNA of the CDR3 is TGTGCCAGCAGCTCAGTGACACGGACGGGCAACAATGAGCAGTTCTTC.

The CDR3 reads CASSLRDRNQPQHF. CDR3 nucleotide sequence: TGCGCCAGCAGCTTGCGGGACAGAAATCAGCCCCAGCATTTT. The chain employs TRBV5-1 and TRBJ1-5; TRBD1 agrees at 7 bases. The V and J ends lost 1 base and 4 bases, in that order; junction bases with no gene match: 2. Germline CDR1 SGHRS, CDR2 YFSETQ. This CDR3 spans 14 amino acids.